The clone carrying this T cell receptor (beta chain) was seen a handful of times. These data come from a study of CD8 T cells in Susac syndrome. The CDR3 has 15 residues. Germline loops: CDR1 DFQATT, CDR2 SNEGSKA (reference sequence). J was trimmed by 7 bases and V by 5 bases; bases with no gene match: 12. RNA was extracted with the RNeasy kit, and a quantity of 0.5 to 1 ug was reverse transcribed using random hexamers. The CDR3 of TCR beta was amplified by immunoSEQ multiplex PCR across 54 Vbeta and 13 Jbeta. TCRdb ran MiXCR on the immunoSEQ multiplex PCR reads and lists one entry per CDR3 protein. The data hold more than 95,000 distinct CDR3 sequences, with around 95% observed a single time. CD8+ and CD4+ blood T cells underwent TCR beta sequencing. Healthy donors constituted the control group, matched for age and sex. The CD8+ and CD4+ T cells were negatively isolated, with the TEMRA cells enriched by FACS.

The sequencing input was CD4+ T cells from PBMCs. The TCR was taken from a human donor in good health. The rearrangement joins TRBV20-1 to TRBJ2-1; the match to TRBD2 covers 9 bases. CDR3 in DNA: TGCAGTGCTCCCGACAGCGGGAGGCCGGGGAATGAGCAGTTCTTC. Its translation is CSAPDSGRPGNEQFF.